This T cell receptor (beta chain) was sequenced for a study of molecular identifiers for immune sequencing clone quantification. Study in general: Replicates involved a five-way split of RNA from about 19,000 or 110,000 naive CD8 cells, with sequencing of four.

This clonotype appeared many times. TCRdb re-derived calls from the PCR reads in MiXCR, one entry per CDR3 protein. Altogether roughly 320,000 distinct CDR3 sequences are present, roughly a fifth being singletons, with the ten largest covering 0.81%. Sequencing was performed on naive CD8+ T cells from blood, with Jurkat cell RNA spiked in. Sample subset: FACS-sorted CD8+CD4-CCR7+CD45RA+ naive T cells. The clonotype was recovered from a human donor in good health. Some libraries in this study had Jurkat cell RNA spiked in.

CDR3 sequence: CASSKRDFLVGEETQYF. The CDR3 coding sequence is TGTGCCAGCAGTAAACGGGACTTCCTAGTCGGGGAAGAGACCCAGTACTTC. V gene TRBV6-5 combines with J gene TRBJ2-5; TRBD2 is a possible D gene (6 bases). The CDR3 contains 17 residues. Germline CDR1 reads MNHEY; CDR2 reads SVGAGI. The germline V and J ends were trimmed by 5 bases and 3 bases, with 22 bases remaining between them.